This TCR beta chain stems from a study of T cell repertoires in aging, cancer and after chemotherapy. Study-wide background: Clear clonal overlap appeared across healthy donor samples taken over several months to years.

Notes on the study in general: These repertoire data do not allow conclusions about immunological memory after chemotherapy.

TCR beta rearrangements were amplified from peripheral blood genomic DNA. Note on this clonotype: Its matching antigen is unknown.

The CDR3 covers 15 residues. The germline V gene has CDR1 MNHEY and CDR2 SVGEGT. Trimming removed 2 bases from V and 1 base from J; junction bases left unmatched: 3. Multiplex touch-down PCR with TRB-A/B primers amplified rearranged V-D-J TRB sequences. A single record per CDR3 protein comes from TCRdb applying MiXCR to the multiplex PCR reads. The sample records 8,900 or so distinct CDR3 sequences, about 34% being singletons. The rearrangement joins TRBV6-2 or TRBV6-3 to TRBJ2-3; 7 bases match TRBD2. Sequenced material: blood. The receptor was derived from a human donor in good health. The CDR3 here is CASSYGAGGTDTQYF. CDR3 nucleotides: TGTGCCAGCAGTTACGGGGCGGGGGGCACAGATACGCAGTATTTT.